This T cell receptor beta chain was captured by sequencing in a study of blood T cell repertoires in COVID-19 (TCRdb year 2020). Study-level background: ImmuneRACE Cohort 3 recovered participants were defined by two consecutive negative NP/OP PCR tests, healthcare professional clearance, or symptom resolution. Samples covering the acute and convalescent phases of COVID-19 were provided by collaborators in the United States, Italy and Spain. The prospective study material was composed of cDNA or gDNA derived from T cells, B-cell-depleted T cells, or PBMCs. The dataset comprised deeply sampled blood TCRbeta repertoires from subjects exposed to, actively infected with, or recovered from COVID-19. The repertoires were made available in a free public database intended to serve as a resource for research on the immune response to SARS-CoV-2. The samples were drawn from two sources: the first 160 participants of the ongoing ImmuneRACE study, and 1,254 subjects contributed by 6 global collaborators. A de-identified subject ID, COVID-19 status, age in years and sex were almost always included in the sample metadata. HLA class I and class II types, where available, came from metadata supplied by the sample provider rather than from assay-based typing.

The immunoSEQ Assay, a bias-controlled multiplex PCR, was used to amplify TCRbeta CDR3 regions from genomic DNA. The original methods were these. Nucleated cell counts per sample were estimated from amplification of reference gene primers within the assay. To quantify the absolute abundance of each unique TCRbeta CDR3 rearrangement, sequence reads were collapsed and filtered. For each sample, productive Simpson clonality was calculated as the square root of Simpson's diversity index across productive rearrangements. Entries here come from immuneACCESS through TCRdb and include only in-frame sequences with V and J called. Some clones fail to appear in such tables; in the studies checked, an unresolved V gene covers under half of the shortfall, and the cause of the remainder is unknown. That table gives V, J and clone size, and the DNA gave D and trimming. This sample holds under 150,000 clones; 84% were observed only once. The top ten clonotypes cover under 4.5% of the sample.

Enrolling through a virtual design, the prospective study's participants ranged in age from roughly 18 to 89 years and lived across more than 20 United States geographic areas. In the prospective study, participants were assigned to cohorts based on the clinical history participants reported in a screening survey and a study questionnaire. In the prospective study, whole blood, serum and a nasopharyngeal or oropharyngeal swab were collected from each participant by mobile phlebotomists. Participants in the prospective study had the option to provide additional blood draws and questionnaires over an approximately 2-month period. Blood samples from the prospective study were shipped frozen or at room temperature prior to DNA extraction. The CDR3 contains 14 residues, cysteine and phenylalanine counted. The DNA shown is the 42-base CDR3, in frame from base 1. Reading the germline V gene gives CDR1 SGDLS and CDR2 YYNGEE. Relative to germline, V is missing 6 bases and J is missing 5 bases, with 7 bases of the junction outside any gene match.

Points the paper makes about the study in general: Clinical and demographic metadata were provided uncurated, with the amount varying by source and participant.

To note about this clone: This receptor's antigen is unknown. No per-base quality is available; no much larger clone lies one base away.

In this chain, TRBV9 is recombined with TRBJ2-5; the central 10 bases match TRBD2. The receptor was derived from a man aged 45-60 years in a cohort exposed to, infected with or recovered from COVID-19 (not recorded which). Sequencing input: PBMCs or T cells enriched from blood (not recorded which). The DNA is TGTGCCAGCAATCCAGCGGGGGGGTCGGAGACCCAGTACTTC. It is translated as CASNPAGGSETQYF.